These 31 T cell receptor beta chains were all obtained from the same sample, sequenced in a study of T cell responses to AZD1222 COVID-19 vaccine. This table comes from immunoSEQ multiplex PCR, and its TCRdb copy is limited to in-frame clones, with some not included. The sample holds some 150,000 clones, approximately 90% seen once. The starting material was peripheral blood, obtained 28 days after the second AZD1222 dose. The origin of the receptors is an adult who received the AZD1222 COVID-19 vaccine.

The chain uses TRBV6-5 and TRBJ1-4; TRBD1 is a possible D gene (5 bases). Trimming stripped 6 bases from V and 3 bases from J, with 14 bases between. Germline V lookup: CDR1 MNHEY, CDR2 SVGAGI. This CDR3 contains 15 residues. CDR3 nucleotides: TGTGCCAGCAGCTACGACCGGGGGGCTAATGAAAAACTGTTTTTT. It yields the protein CASSYDRGANEKLFF.

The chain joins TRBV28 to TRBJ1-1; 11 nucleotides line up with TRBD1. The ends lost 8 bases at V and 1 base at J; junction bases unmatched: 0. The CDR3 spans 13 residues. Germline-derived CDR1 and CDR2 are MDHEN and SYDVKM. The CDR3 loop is CASGTGGNTEAFF. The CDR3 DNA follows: TGTGCCAGCGGGACAGGGGGGAACACTGAAGCTTTCTTT.

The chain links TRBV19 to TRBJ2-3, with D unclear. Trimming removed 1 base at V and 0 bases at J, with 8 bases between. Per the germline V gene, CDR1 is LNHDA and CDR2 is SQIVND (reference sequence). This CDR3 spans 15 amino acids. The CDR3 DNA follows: TGTGCCAGTAGTATAGTTTCGGGCAGCACAGATACGCAGTATTTT. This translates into CASSIVSGSTDTQYF.

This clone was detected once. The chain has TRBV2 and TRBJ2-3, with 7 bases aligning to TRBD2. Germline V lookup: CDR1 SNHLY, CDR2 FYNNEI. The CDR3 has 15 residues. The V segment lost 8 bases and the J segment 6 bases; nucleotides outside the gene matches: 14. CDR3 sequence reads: CASPGGRAMGDTQYF. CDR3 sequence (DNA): TGTGCCAGCCCTGGTGGGAGGGCAATGGGGGATACGCAGTATTTT.

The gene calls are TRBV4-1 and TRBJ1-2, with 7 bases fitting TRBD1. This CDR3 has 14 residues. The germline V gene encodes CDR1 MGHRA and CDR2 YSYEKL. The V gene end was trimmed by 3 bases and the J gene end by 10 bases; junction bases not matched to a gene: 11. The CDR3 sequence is CASSQTLGQADYTF. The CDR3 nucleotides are TGCGCCAGCAGCCAGACTCTCGGACAGGCAGACTACACCTTC.

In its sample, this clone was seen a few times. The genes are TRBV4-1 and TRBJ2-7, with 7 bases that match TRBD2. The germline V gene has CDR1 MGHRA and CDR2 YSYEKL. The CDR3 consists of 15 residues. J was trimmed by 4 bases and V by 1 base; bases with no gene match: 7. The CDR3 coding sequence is TGCGCCAGCAGCCAAGGCCCAGCGGGGCTTTACGAGCAGTACTTC. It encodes CASSQGPAGLYEQYF.

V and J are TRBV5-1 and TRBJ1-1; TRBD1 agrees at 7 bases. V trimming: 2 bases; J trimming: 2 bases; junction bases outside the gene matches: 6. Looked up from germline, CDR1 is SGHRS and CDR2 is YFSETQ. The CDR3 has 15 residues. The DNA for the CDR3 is TGCGCCAGCAGCTTCTCTTCAGGGGGAAACACTGAAGCTTTCTTT. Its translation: CASSFSSGGNTEAFF.

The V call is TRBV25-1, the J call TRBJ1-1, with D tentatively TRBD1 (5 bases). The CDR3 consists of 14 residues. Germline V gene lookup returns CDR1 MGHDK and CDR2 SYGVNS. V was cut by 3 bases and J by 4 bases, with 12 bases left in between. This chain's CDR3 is CASSDVLGGTEAFF. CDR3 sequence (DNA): TGTGCCAGCAGTGACGTGTTGGGGGGCACTGAAGCTTTCTTT.

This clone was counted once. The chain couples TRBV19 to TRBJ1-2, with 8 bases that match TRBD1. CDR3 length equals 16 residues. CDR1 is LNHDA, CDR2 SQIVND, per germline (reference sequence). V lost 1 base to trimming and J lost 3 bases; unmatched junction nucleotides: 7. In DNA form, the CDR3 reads TGTGCCAGTAGTATAGGCCAGGGGGCCTCGGACTATGGCTACACCTTC. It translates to CASSIGQGASDYGYTF.

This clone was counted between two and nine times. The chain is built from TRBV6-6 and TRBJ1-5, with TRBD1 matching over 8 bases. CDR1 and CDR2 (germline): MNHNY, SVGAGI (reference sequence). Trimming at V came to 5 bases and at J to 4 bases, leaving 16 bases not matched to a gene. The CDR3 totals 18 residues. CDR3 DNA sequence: TGTGCCAGCAGTCCCACCAAGTGGGGACAGGTGGAAAATCAGCCCCAGCATTTT. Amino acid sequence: CASSPTKWGQVENQPQHF.

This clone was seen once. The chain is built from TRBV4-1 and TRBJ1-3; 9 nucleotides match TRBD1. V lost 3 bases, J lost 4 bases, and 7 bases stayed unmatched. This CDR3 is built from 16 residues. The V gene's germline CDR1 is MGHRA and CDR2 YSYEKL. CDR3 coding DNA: TGCGCCAGCAGCCAGGAAGGGACAGGGAGAGGAAACACCATATATTTT. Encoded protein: CASSQEGTGRGNTIYF.

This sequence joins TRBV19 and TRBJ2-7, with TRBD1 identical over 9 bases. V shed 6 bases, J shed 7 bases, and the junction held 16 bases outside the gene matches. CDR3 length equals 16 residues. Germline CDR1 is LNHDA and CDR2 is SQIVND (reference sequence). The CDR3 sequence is CASSKGGTGNRQEQYF. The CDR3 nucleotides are TGTGCCAGTAGCAAGGGGGGGACAGGGAATCGGCAGGAGCAGTACTTC.

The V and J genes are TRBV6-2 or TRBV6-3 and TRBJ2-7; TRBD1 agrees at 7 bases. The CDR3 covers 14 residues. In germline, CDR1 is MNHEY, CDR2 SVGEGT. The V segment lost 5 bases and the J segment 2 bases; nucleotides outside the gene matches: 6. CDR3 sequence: CASSRTGGPYEQYF. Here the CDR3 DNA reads TGTGCCAGCAGTCGGACAGGCGGGCCCTACGAGCAGTACTTC.

CDR3 coding DNA: TGCGCCAGCAGCCAACGCGGCGGGGGCGGGGAGCTGTTTTTT. Its translation: CASSQRGGGGELFF. The rearrangement links TRBV4-1 to TRBJ2-2; 7 positions agree with TRBD2. V shed 2 bases and J 7 bases; nucleotides not matched to a gene: 4. This CDR3 region has 14 residues. Germline CDR1 is MGHRA and CDR2 is YSYEKL.

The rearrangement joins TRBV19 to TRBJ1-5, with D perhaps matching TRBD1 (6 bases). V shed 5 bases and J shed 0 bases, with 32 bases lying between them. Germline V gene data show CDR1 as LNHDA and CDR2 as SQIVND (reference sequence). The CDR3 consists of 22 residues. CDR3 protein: CASSPQNWLRGQGTYSNQPQHF. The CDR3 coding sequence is TGTGCCAGTAGTCCGCAGAATTGGTTGAGGGGACAAGGTACCTATAGCAATCAGCCCCAGCATTTT.

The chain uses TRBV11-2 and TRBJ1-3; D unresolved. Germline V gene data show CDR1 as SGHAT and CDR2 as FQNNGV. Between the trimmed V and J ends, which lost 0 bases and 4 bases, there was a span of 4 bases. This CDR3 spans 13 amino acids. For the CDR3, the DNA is TGTGCCAGCAGCTTAGACCGGGGAAACACCATATATTTT. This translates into CASSLDRGNTIYF. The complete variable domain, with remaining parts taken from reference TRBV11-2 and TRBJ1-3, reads EAGVAQSPRYKIIEKRQSVAFWCNPISGHATLYWYQQILGQGPKLLIQFQNNGVVDDSQLPKDRFSAERLKGVDSTLKIQPAKLEDSAVYLCASSLDRGNTIYFGEGSWLTVV.

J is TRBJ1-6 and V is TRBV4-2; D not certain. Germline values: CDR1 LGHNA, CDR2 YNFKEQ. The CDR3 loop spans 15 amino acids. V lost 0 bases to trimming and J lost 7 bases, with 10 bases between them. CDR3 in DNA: TGTGCCAGCAGCCAAGATGCTGCCGGCAATTCACCCCTCCACTTT. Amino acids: CASSQDAAGNSPLHF.

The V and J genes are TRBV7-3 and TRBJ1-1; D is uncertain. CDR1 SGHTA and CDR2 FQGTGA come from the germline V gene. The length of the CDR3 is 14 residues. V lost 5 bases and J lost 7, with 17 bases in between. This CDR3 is CASSPTGPGSEAFF. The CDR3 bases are TGTGCCAGCAGCCCGACTGGCCCCGGAAGTGAAGCTTTCTTT.

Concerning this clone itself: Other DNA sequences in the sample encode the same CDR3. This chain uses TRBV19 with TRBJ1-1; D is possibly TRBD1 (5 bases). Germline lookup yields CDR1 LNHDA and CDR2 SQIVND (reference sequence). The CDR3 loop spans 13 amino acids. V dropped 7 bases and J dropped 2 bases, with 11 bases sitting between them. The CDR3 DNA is TGTGCCAGTAACCCCAGGGAAAACACTGAAGCTTTCTTT. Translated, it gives CASNPRENTEAFF.

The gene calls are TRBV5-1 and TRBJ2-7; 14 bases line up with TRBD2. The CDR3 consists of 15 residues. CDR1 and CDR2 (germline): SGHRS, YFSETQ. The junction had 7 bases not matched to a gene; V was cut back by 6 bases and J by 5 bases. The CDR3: CASKTGTSGSNEQYF. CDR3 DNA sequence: TGCGCCAGCAAAACCGGGACTAGCGGGAGCAACGAGCAGTACTTC.

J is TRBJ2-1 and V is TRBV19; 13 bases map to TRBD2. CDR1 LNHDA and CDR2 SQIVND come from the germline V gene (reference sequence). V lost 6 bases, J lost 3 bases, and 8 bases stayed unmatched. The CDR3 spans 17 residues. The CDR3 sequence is CASSARTSGSDYNEQFF. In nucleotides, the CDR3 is TGTGCCAGTAGCGCCCGGACTAGCGGGAGCGACTACAATGAGCAGTTCTTC.

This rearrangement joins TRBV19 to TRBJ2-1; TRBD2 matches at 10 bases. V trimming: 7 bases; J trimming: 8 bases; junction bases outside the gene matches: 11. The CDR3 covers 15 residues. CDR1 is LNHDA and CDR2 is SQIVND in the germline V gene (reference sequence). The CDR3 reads CASTTAGLAGDEQFF. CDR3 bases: TGTGCCAGTACCACCGCTGGGCTAGCGGGGGATGAGCAGTTCTTC.

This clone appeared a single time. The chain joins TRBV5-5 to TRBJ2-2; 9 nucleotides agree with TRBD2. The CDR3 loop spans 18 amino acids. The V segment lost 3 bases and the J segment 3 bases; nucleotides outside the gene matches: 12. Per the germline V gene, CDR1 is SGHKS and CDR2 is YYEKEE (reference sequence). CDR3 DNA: TGTGCCAGCAGCTACCACCCTCTAGCGGGAATGGACACCGGGGAGCTGTTTTTT. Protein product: CASSYHPLAGMDTGELFF.

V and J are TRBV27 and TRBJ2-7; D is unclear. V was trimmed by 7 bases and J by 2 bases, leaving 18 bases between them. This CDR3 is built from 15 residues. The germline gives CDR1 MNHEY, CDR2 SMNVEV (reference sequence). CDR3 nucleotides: TGTGCCAGCAAACCCCTTATAGGCAACCCCTACGAGCAGTACTTC. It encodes CASKPLIGNPYEQYF.

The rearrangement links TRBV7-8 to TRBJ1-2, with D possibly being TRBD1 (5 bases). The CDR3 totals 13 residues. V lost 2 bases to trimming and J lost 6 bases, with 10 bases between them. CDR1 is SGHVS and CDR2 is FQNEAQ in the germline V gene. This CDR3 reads CASSLIRGHGYTF. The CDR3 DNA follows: TGTGCCAGCAGCTTAATTAGGGGACATGGCTACACCTTC.

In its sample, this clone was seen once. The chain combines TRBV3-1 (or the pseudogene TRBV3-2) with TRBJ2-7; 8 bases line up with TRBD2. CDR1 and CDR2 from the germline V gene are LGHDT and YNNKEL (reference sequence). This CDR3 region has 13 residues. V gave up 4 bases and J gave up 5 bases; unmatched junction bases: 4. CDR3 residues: CASSRTSFNEQYF. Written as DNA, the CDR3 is TGTGCCAGCAGCCGGACTAGCTTCAACGAGCAGTACTTC.

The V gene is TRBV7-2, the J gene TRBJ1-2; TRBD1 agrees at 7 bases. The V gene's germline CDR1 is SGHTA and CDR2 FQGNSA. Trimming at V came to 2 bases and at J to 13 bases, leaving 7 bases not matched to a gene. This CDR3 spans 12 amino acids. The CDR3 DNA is TGTGCCAGCAGCTTAAGGACAGGCCCCGTCACCTTC. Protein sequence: CASSLRTGPVTF.

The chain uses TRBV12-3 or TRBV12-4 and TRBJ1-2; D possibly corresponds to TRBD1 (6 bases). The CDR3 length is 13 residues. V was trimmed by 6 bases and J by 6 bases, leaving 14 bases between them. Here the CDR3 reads CASRNRVSNGYTF. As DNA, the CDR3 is TGTGCCAGCAGGAACAGGGTTTCCAATGGCTACACCTTC.

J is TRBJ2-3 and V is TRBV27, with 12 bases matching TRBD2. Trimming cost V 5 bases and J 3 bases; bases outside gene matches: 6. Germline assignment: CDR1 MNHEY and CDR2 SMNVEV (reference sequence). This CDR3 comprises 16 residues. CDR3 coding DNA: TGTGCCAGCAGTCCAGGGACTAGCGGGTTGACAGATACGCAGTATTTT. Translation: CASSPGTSGLTDTQYF.

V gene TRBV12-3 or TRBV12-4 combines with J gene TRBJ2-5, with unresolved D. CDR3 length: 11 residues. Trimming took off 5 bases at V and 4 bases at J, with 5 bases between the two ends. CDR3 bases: TGTGCCAGCAGTCTTACAGAGACCCAGTACTTC. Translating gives CASSLTETQYF.

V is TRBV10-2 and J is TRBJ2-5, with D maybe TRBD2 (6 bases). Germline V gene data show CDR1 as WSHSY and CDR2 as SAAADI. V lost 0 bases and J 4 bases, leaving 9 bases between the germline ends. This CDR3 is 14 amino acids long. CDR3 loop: CASSESRGGETQYF. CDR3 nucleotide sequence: TGCGCCAGCAGTGAGTCGAGGGGAGGAGAGACCCAGTACTTC.